This T cell receptor beta chain stems from a study of OX40 agonist ivuxolimab in advanced cancers. Study-wide context: The group had a mean age of about 64 years, ranged from about 23 to 85, and was 80% to 85% male.

The method was immunoSEQ multiplex PCR; TCRdb's version includes in-frame clones alone and lacks a portion of them. The data show tens of thousands of clones, with roughly 88% seen just once and 1.5% to 2% held by the top ten. The clonotype was recovered from an adult with an advanced solid tumor such as melanoma, head and neck, liver or kidney cancer. The sample consisted of CD4+ or CD8+ T cells sorted from blood, taken in a trial of the OX40 agonist ivuxolimab.

CDR3 in DNA: TGTGCCAGCAGCTTCCAATGGGCCGGTAAGACCCAGTACTTC. Protein sequence: CASSFQWAGKTQYF. The chain links TRBV5-4 to TRBJ2-5; D remains unclear. The CDR3 runs to 14 residues. The germline gives CDR1 SGHNT, CDR2 YYREEE (reference sequence). V gave up 2 bases and J gave up 6 bases, with 14 bases separating them.